Listed here are 32 T cell receptor beta chains from one sample, sequenced in a study of T cells in Graves' hyperthyroidism and ophthalmopathy. Amplified regions were TCR beta CDR3 sequences from RNA transcripts. RT-PCR in the first round (using the HTBI primer set) targeted the TCR CDR3. MiXCR was run by TCRdb on the multiplex PCR reads, yielding one entry per CDR3 protein. This table holds around 480,000 distinct CDR3 sequences, under 15% found once. The material sequenced was blood. These receptors were taken from a woman aged 18-35 years with Graves' hyperthyroidism.

V usage is TRBV20-1 and J usage is TRBJ1-4, with D possibly matching TRBD1 (6 bases). CDR1 is DFQATT, CDR2 SNEGSKA, per germline (reference sequence). CDR3 length: 18 residues. V was cut by 0 bases and J by 0 bases, with 17 bases left in between. This chain's CDR3 is CSARDMTGIPATNEKLFF. The CDR3 coding sequence is TGCAGTGCTAGAGACATGACAGGTATTCCCGCAACTAATGAAAAACTGTTTTTT.

This clonotype was recorded many times. The chain recombines TRBV29-1 with TRBJ1-4; perhaps TRBD1 as D (6 bases). The CDR3 is 16 amino acids. CDR1 is SQVTM, CDR2 ANQGSEA, per germline. V was clipped by 4 bases and J by 0 bases, with 15 bases between them. CDR3 DNA sequence: TGCAGCGTTGGGGTGACAGGCGTTACAACTAATGAAAAACTGTTTTTT. This codes for CSVGVTGVTTNEKLFF.

Details on this clonotype: At one boundary the junction diverges from the germline segment, which might be a read error. The chain uses TRBV30 and TRBJ1-4, with a weak D call TRBD1 (5 bases). This CDR3 is built from 11 residues. Germline V CDR1 and CDR2: GTSNPN, SVGIG (reference sequence). The CDR3 loop is CAWSAGEKLVF. The CDR3 bases are TGTGCCTGGAGTGCGGGGGAAAAACTGGTTTTT.

This clonotype showed up just a few times. The V call is TRBV30, the J call TRBJ2-7; D ambiguous. CDR3 length: 14 amino acids. V was pared by 1 base and J by 2 bases, with 12 bases between. Germline V gene lookup returns CDR1 GTSNPN and CDR2 SVGIG (reference sequence). CDR3 protein: CAWSEELGTYEQYF. Here the CDR3 DNA reads TGTGCCTGGAGTGAGGAGCTGGGGACCTACGAGCAGTACTTC.

This clonotype was observed many times. The genes are TRBV14 and TRBJ1-1; maybe TRBD1 (5 bases). Germline V gene lookup returns CDR1 SGHDN and CDR2 FVKESK. V lost 1 base and J 7 bases, leaving 7 bases between the germline ends. The CDR3 contains 12 residues. The CDR3 nucleotides read TGTGCCAGCAGCCAAGTAGGGGATGAAGCTTTCTTT. Encoded protein: CASSQVGDEAFF.

This clonotype was seen at least ten times. The chain joins TRBV7-8 to TRBJ1-2; D is ambiguous. CDR3 length: 13 amino acids. V dropped 4 bases and J dropped 2 bases, with 8 bases sitting between them. The germline CDR1 and CDR2 sequences are SGHVS and FQNEAQ. CDR3 in amino acids: CASSSGLNYGYTF. The CDR3 DNA is TGTGCCAGCAGCTCGGGCCTCAACTATGGCTACACCTTC.

This clonotype was counted ten times or more. This chain connects TRBV3-1 to TRBJ1-4; no clear D gene. The V gene's germline CDR1 is LGHDT and CDR2 YNNKEL (reference sequence). The CDR3 loop spans 13 amino acids. The V end was cut by 0 bases, the J end by 10 bases, with 9 bases between. The CDR3 DNA sequence: TGTGCCAGCAGCCAAGATACGCACCCAAAACTGTTTTTT. Translating it yields CASSQDTHPKLFF.

The J gene is TRBJ1-2, the V gene TRBV5-1; D gene ambiguous. Trimming pared 3 bases from V and 6 bases from J, leaving 24 bases between. Per the germline V gene, CDR1 is SGHRS and CDR2 is YFSETQ. CDR3 size: 17 residues. The CDR3 is CASSSLPWTEEWNGYTF. CDR3 nucleotides: TGCGCCAGCAGCTCTCTTCCTTGGACCGAGGAATGGAATGGCTACACCTTC.

Concerning this clonotype: With a much larger clone just one base away, this may be a read error. As the CDR3 is not closed by the conserved phenylalanine or tryptophan, this likely results from a read error. The chain recombines TRBV20-1 with TRBJ2-3; TRBD2 matches at 9 bases. Trimming cost V 5 bases and J 6 bases; bases outside gene matches: 6. The CDR3 runs 13 residues. CDR1 and CDR2 from the germline V gene are DFQATT and SNEGSKA (reference sequence). In nucleotides, the CDR3 is TGCAGTGCTGGCGGGAGGGCCGGGGATACGCAGTATCTT. Its protein is CSAGGRAGDTQYL.

This clonotype was picked up a small number of times. The J gene is TRBJ2-3, the V gene TRBV6-1; 7 nucleotides align to TRBD1. In germline, CDR1 is MNHNS, CDR2 SASEGT. This CDR3 region has 14 residues. The V segment lost 3 bases and the J segment 5 bases; nucleotides outside the gene matches: 5. The CDR3 sequence: CASSDRDRGDTQYF. DNA of the CDR3: TGTGCCAGCAGTGACCGGGACAGAGGAGATACGCAGTATTTT.

In its sample, this clonotype was seen a few times. The chain links TRBV5-1 to TRBJ1-2; 7 bases are a match to TRBD1. J lost 5 bases, V lost 2 bases, and 9 bases had no gene match. The CDR3 runs to 15 residues. CDR1 SGHRS and CDR2 YFSETQ come from the germline V gene. The CDR3 DNA is TGCGCCAGCAGCTTACCAACAGGGGCCGATTATGGCTACACCTTC. This sequence encodes CASSLPTGADYGYTF.

This clonotype was detected many times. The J gene is TRBJ2-7, the V gene TRBV18; 9 bases map to TRBD1. CDR3 length: 17 residues. J was trimmed by 5 bases and V by 2 bases; bases with no gene match: 13. Germline CDR1 and CDR2: KGHSH and LQKENI. CDR3 in amino acids: CASSPYYTGTGKDEQYV. Written as DNA, the CDR3 is TGTGCCAGCTCACCATATTACACTGGGACAGGGAAAGACGAGCAGTACGTC.

At least ten counts were recorded for this clonotype. The chain combines TRBV5-1 with TRBJ2-1, with 12 bases that match TRBD2. Germline V gene lookup returns CDR1 SGHRS and CDR2 YFSETQ. The CDR3 loop spans 15 amino acids. V lost 4 bases and J lost 8; bases outside the gene matches: 7. This CDR3 reads CASSLWTSGTDEQFF. DNA of the CDR3: TGCGCCAGCAGCCTCTGGACTAGCGGGACCGATGAGCAGTTCTTC.

This clonotype was observed at least ten times. The CDR3 DNA reads as TGTGCCAGCAGTTTAAGGGGGGAGGGCAATCAGCCCCAGCATTTT. It translates to CASSLRGEGNQPQHF. The J gene is TRBJ1-5, the V gene TRBV12-3 or TRBV12-4; the D gene is possibly TRBD1 (6 bases). The CDR3 loop spans 15 amino acids. Trimming took 2 bases from V and 2 from J, leaving 10 bases between them.

This clonotype showed up just a few times. As DNA, the CDR3 is TGTGCCAGCGCCAGCGAGGACATGGGCACCATATATTTT. Translation gives CASASEDMGTIYF. The chain uses TRBV3-1 and TRBJ1-3; D possibly corresponds to TRBD1 (5 bases). Looked up from germline, CDR1 is LGHDT and CDR2 is YNNKEL (reference sequence). This CDR3 is built from 13 residues. Deletions cut 8 bases from V and 9 bases from J, with 17 bases between.

This clonotype came up many times. The chain carries TRBV7-6 and TRBJ1-1; D remains ambiguous. CDR1 is SGHVS and CDR2 is FNYEAQ in the germline V gene. This CDR3 comprises 17 residues. V gave up 0 bases and J gave up 1 base, with 15 bases separating them. CDR3 bases: TGTGCCAGCAGCTTAGCGCTACGGGCCCGAGGGAACACTGAAGCTTTCTTT. It specifies CASSLALRARGNTEAFF.

This clonotype has ten or more counts. The J gene is TRBJ1-5, the V gene TRBV2; tentatively, D is TRBD1 (5 bases). The CDR3 is 13 amino acids. The germline V gene has CDR1 SNHLY and CDR2 FYNNEI. Trimming removed 6 bases from V and 5 bases from J, with 11 bases in between. The CDR3 DNA sequence: TGTGCCAGCAGCATGGGGCTCCATCAGCCCCAGCATTTT. Its protein product is CASSMGLHQPQHF.

This clonotype was counted only a few times. The CDR3 sequence is CASSLFNYGYTF. As DNA, the CDR3 is TGTGCCAGTAGCCTTTTTAACTATGGCTACACCTTC. V gene TRBV19 combines with J gene TRBJ1-2; D is uncertain. Germline V gene data show CDR1 as LNHDA and CDR2 as SQIVND (reference sequence). There are 12 residues in the CDR3. With 6 bases removed from V and 1 base from J, the gap between germline ends came to 6 bases.

This clonotype has only a few counts. The junction differs from germline at one of its ends, possibly a read error. This chain uses TRBV9 with TRBJ1-3; tentative D call: TRBD1 (6 bases). The germline V gene encodes CDR1 SGDLS and CDR2 YYNGEE. The CDR3 totals 17 residues. The CDR3 DNA reads TGTGCCAGCAACGTAGAGGTAACAGGGAACTCTGGAAACACCATATATTTT. Residues: CASNVEVTGNSGNTIYF.

In its sample, this clonotype was seen many times. The gene calls are TRBV20-1 and TRBJ1-6; 12 positions match TRBD1. The CDR3 is 18 residues long. Germline CDR1 reads DFQATT; CDR2 reads SNEGSKA (reference sequence). V lost 0 bases and J lost 6; bases outside the gene matches: 9. The CDR3 here is CSAREGGTGGGSNSPLHF. CDR3 nucleotides: TGCAGTGCTAGAGAGGGTGGGACAGGGGGCGGATCTAATTCACCCCTCCACTTT.

This clonotype was picked up a small number of times. The rearrangement joins TRBV29-1 to TRBJ2-5; D gene uncertain. Trimming stripped 5 bases from V and 7 bases from J, with 8 bases between. The germline V gene encodes CDR1 SQVTM and CDR2 ANQGSEA. The CDR3 sequence is 10 residues long. CDR3 amino acids: CSVRWRTQYF. DNA of the CDR3: TGCAGCGTTAGGTGGCGGACCCAGTACTTC.

This clonotype was detected ten times or more. The gene calls are TRBV2 and TRBJ2-7; D gene unclear. V lost 7 bases, J lost 4 bases, and 11 bases lay in between. The germline gives CDR1 SNHLY, CDR2 FYNNEI. This CDR3 has 12 amino acids. CDR3 in amino acids: CASTYRQYEQYF. CDR3 sequence (DNA): TGTGCCAGCACGTACCGACAATACGAGCAGTACTTC.

This clonotype was picked up a small number of times. V usage is TRBV20-1 and J usage is TRBJ2-7; the match to TRBD2 covers 11 bases. CDR1 and CDR2 from the germline V gene are DFQATT and SNEGSKA (reference sequence). This CDR3 comprises 15 residues. J gave up 4 bases and V 1 base, and 6 bases lay outside the gene matches. CDR3 sequence reads: CSARAPGTSGYEQYF. In DNA form, the CDR3 reads TGCAGTGCTAGAGCCCCGGGGACTAGCGGTTACGAGCAGTACTTC.

This clonotype was seen repeatedly, ten times or more. V usage is TRBV12-3 or TRBV12-4 and J usage is TRBJ2-6; D is possibly TRBD1 (5 bases). The CDR3 has 15 amino acids. Trimming removed 3 bases from V and 2 bases from J, with 8 bases in between. CDR3 DNA: TGTGCCAGCAGTTTGGGGCGGACTGGGGCCAACGTCCTGACTTTC. Its protein is CASSLGRTGANVLTF.

This clonotype was counted ten times or more. This CDR3 is CASSLDSQPQHF. The CDR3 DNA is TGTGCCAGCAGCTTAGATAGTCAGCCCCAGCATTTT. The V call is TRBV7-9, the J call TRBJ1-5; D is uncertain. Germline V gives CDR1 SEHNR, CDR2 FQNEAQ (reference sequence). The CDR3 runs 12 residues. The germline V and J ends were trimmed by 1 base and 6 bases, with 4 bases remaining between them.

This clonotype was recorded many times. This chain joins TRBV6-2 or TRBV6-3 and TRBJ2-7, with 13 nucleotides matching TRBD2. The germline CDR1 and CDR2 sequences are MNHEY and SVGEGT. V gave up 3 bases and J gave up 6 bases; unmatched junction bases: 5. The CDR3 is made up of 15 amino acids. CDR3 in amino acids: CASSYVGTSGTEQYV. In DNA, the CDR3 is TGTGCCAGCAGTTATGTTGGGACTAGCGGGACCGAGCAGTACGTC.

This clonotype was recorded many times. The chain couples TRBV7-3 to TRBJ2-1, with 8 bases lining up with TRBD2. Trimming cost V 1 base and J 3 bases; bases outside gene matches: 2. CDR3 length: 15 residues. Germline CDR1 and CDR2: SGHTA and FQGTGA. The CDR3 region is CASSLKAGDYNEQFF. CDR3 sequence (DNA): TGTGCCAGCAGCTTAAAAGCGGGAGACTACAATGAGCAGTTCTTC.

There are many counts of this clonotype. This chain uses TRBV30 with TRBJ1-4; the D is unclear. The germline gives CDR1 GTSNPN, CDR2 SVGIG (reference sequence). The CDR3 extends over 14 amino acids. Trimming removed 2 bases from V and 1 base from J, with 8 bases in between. The CDR3 sequence is CAWSRHITNEKLFF. Written as DNA, the CDR3 is TGTGCCTGGAGTCGACATATAACTAATGAAAAACTGTTTTTT.

The V gene is TRBV18, the J gene TRBJ2-5; 8 bases align to TRBD2. The CDR3 sequence is 14 residues long. From germline, CDR1 is KGHSH and CDR2 LQKENI. V was pared by 2 bases and J by 5 bases, with 4 bases of the junction left unmatched. In nucleotides, the CDR3 is TGTGCCAGCTCACCAAGCGGGGGTTGGGAGACCCAGTACTTC. Protein product: CASSPSGGWETQYF. The complete variable domain, with remaining parts taken from reference TRBV18 and TRBJ2-5, reads NAGVMQNPRHLVRRRGQEARLRCSPMKGHSHVYWYRQLPEEGLKFMVYLQKENIIDESGMPKERFSAEFPKEGPSILRIQQVVRGDSAAYFCASSPSGGWETQYFGPGTRLLVL.

In regard to this clonotype: A read error may be the cause here, since a much bigger clone is one base away. The chain combines TRBV24-1 with TRBJ2-3, with D unclear. With 9 bases removed from V and 0 bases from J, the gap between germline ends came to 9 bases. Germline CDR1 reads KGHDR; CDR2 reads SFDVKD. There are 13 residues in the CDR3. CDR3 DNA: TGTGCCACCGCGGAGCCGAGCACAGATACGCAGTATTTT. Translated: CATAEPSTDTQYF.

This clonotype was seen many times. The chain couples TRBV11-2 to TRBJ2-2; D uncertain. V dropped 4 bases and J dropped 6 bases, with 9 bases sitting between them. The CDR3 runs 13 residues. CDR1 SGHAT and CDR2 FQNNGV come from the germline V gene. The CDR3 DNA reads as TGTGCCAGCAGCTCGGACCTAGCCGGGGAGCTGTTTTTT. The encoded protein is CASSSDLAGELFF.

The chain uses TRBV6-4 and TRBJ1-3; D perhaps matches TRBD1 (5 bases). Germline CDR1 is MRHNA and CDR2 is SNTAGT. The CDR3 is 15 residues long. The germline V and J ends were trimmed by 6 bases and 3 bases, with 15 bases remaining between them. CDR3: CASSYSTGYGNTIYF. CDR3 nucleotide sequence: TGTGCCAGCAGCTATAGTACAGGTTATGGAAACACCATATATTTT.